A single T cell receptor (beta chain) is shown here with its context. Antigen: not known. These data belong to a study of cytomegalovirus exposure and HLA in healthy donors. Study observations and caveats: As confirmed in vitro, three CMV-associated chains were specific for CMV antigens. According to a subsequent analysis, TCR clusters from the first cohort were inclined to appear together in the roughly 120 validation repertoires. It was 150 or so TCR beta chains that were listed as cytomegalovirus-associated.

V lost 5 bases to trimming and J lost 4 bases; unmatched junction nucleotides: 6. Per germline, CDR1 SGHAT and CDR2 FQNNGV. The CDR3 is 15 amino acids. Profiled with immunoSEQ multiplex PCR; TCRdb holds only in-frame clones, not every one. The sample gives around 150,000 clones, roughly nine tenths of which show up once; 4.5% to 7% is in the top ten. The rearrangement links TRBV11-2 to TRBJ2-7, with 12 bases that match TRBD1. This sequence was found in a woman between 25 and 40 years old in good health and CMV-seronegative. The sequencing input was PBMCs. In nucleotides, the CDR3 is TGTGCCAGCAGCCAAGGGACAGGGGGCGTTTACGAGCAGTACTTC. This sequence encodes CASSQGTGGVYEQYF.